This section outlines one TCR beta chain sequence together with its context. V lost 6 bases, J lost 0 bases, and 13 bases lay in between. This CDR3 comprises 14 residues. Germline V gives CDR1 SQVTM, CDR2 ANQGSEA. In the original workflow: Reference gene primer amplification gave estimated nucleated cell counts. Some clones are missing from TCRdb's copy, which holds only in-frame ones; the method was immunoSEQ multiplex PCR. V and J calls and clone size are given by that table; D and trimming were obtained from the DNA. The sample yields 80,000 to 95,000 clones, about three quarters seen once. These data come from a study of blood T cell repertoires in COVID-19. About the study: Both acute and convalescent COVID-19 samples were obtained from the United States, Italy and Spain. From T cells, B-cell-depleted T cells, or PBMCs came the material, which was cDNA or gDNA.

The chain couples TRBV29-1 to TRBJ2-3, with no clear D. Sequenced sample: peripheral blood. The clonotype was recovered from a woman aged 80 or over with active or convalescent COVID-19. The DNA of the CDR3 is TGCAGCGTGGAAATCACAGTTAGCACAGATACGCAGTATTTT. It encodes CSVEITVSTDTQYF.